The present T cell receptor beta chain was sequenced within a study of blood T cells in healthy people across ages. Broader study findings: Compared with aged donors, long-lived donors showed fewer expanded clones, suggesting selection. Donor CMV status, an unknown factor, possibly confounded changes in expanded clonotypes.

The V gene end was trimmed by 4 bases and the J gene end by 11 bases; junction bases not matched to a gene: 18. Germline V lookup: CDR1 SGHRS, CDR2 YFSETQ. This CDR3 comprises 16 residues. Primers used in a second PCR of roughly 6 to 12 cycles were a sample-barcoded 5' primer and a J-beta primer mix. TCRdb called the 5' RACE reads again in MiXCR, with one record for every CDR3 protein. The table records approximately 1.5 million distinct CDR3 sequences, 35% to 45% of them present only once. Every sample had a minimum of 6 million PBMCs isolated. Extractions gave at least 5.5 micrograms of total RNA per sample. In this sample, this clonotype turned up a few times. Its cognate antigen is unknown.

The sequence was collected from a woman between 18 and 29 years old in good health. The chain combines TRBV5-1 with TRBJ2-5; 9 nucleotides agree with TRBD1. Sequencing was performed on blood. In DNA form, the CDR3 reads TGCGCCAGCAGCGGGGTGGGACAGGGATTGTTCAATGAGCAGTACTTC. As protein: CASSGVGQGLFNEQYF.